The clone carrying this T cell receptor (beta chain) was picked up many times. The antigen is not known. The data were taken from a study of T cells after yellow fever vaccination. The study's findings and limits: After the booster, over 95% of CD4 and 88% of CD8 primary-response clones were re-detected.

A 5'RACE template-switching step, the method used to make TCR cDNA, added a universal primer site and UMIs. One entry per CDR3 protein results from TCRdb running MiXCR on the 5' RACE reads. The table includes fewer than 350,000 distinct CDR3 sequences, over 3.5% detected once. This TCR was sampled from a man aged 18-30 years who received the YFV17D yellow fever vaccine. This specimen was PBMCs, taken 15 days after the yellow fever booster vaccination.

This CDR3 reads CASSLGFQQYV. The CDR3 coding sequence is TGTGCCAGCAGCTTAGGGTTCCAGCAGTACGTC. The V and J genes are TRBV11-2 and TRBJ2-7; D gene ambiguous. The CDR3 is made up of 11 amino acids. Germline-derived CDR1 and CDR2 are SGHAT and FQNNGV. Trimming left V 1 base short and J 8 bases short, with 6 bases between.